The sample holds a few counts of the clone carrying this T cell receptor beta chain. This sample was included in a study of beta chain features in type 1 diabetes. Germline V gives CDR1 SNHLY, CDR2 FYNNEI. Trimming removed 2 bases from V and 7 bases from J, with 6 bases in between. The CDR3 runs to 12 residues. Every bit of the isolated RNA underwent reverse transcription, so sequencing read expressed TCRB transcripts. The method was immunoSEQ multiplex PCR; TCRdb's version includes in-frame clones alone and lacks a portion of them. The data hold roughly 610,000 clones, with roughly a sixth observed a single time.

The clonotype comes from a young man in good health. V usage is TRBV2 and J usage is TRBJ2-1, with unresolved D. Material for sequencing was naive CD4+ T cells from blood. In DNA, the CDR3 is TGTGCCAGCAGTGAACTGATGAATGAGCAGTTCTTC. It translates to CASSELMNEQFF. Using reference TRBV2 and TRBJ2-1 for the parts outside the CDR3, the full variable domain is EPEVTQTPSHQVTQMGQEVILRCVPISNHLYFYWYRQILGQKVEFLVSFYNNEISEKSEIFDDQFSVERPDGSNFTLKIRSTKLEDSAMYFCASSELMNEQFFGPGTRLTVL.